The clone carrying this T cell receptor beta chain appeared once. These data come from a study of blood T cell repertoires in COVID-19. V lost 4 bases and J 3 bases, leaving 16 bases between the germline ends. Germline CDR1 reads MDHEN; CDR2 reads SYDVKM. This CDR3 spans 16 amino acids. Using immunoSEQ multiplex PCR, the repertoire was profiled, and TCRdb retains in-frame clones only, with some absent. The sample lists some 260,000 clones, around 84% occurring once. The sequence derives from a man aged 25-40 years with acute COVID-19. This chain uses TRBV28 with TRBJ2-4; tentatively, D is TRBD1 (6 bases). Sequencing was done on a sample of PBMCs or T cells enriched from blood (not recorded which). This chain's CDR3 is CASSYPGQTFKNIQYF. The CDR3 DNA follows: TGTGCCAGCAGTTACCCGGGACAAACTTTCAAAAACATTCAGTACTTC.